The T cell receptor (beta chain) described here comes from a study of response to subunit inactivated influenza vaccine. This clonotype appeared a few times. Its specificity is unknown. TCRdb processed the RT-PCR reads anew with MiXCR; each CDR3 protein has one entry. The sample consists of approximately 570,000 distinct CDR3 sequences, approximately 7.6% of them appearing once. The CDR3 loop spans 15 amino acids. Trimming stripped 5 bases from V and 2 bases from J, with 16 bases between. General study points: Seasonal influenza vaccination, on each occasion, was suggested by the authors to recruit few new T cells.

The TCR sequence derives from a man in his fifties or sixties who received an inactivated influenza vaccine. This chain uses TRBV23-1 with TRBJ2-7, with a possible D match to TRBD1 (5 bases). TRBV23-1 is labeled an ORF, and its function is uncertain. Sequencing was performed on PBMCs from blood, taken about 24 months after vaccination. The CDR3 sequence: CASSFRVICPYEQYF. CDR3 sequence (DNA): TGCGCCAGCAGTTTCAGGGTGATTTGTCCCTACGAGCAGTACTTC.